The 15 T cell receptor beta chains listed next were all sequenced from one sample in a study of blood T cell repertoires in COVID-19. Sequencing used immunoSEQ multiplex PCR; TCRdb keeps in-frame clones, though not all of them. The data contain 30,000 to 40,000 clones, 85% to 90% of them singletons. Sequences were obtained from peripheral blood. The receptors were sampled from a man aged 60 to 69 with active or convalescent COVID-19.

The CDR3 DNA reads TGTGCCACCTCTGAGGGAGCCAGAAACTATGGCTACACCTTC. Protein sequence: CATSEGARNYGYTF. The chain combines TRBV15 with TRBJ1-2; D gene ambiguous. Trimming took off 8 bases at V and 2 bases at J, with 15 bases between the two ends. The CDR3 has 14 residues. The germline V gene encodes CDR1 LNHNV and CDR2 YYDKDF (reference sequence).

This chain joins TRBV19 and TRBJ1-1; 7 nucleotides agree with TRBD1. The CDR3 runs to 14 residues. After removal of 7 bases from V and 4 bases from J, the junction contained 9 bases not matched to a gene. Germline values: CDR1 LNHDA, CDR2 SQIVND (reference sequence). This CDR3 reads CASKTRGGFTEAFF. The CDR3 coding sequence is TGTGCCAGTAAAACCCGAGGGGGCTTCACTGAAGCTTTCTTT.

By its share, this clone is hyperexpanded. The V call is TRBV3-1 (or the pseudogene TRBV3-2), the J call TRBJ1-6, with D unresolved. The V gene's germline CDR1 is LGHDT and CDR2 YNNKEL (reference sequence). Trimming left V 0 bases short and J 3 bases short, with 12 bases between. CDR3 size: 17 residues. Here the CDR3 DNA reads TGTGCCAGCAGCCAAGAGTGGTCGGGGAACTATAATTCACCCCTCCACTTT. Protein product: CASSQEWSGNYNSPLHF.

CDR3 sequence: CASSLLQGGNTEAFF. For the CDR3, the DNA is TGTGCCAGCAGCTTACTACAGGGCGGGAACACTGAAGCTTTCTTT. The chain uses TRBV5-4 and TRBJ1-1; the D gene is possibly TRBD1 (6 bases). Deletions cut 2 bases from V and 1 base from J, with 12 bases between. Germline-derived CDR1 and CDR2 are SGHNT and YYREEE (reference sequence). CDR3 size: 15 residues.

The chain links TRBV10-3 to TRBJ2-3, with TRBD2 matching over 10 bases. CDR1 and CDR2 from the germline V gene are ENHRY and SYGVKD. This CDR3 spans 14 amino acids. The ends lost 6 bases at V and 5 bases at J; junction bases unmatched: 5. CDR3 loop: CAISGLAAIDTQYF. CDR3 nucleotides: TGTGCCATCAGCGGACTAGCGGCTATAGATACGCAGTATTTT.

In its sample, this clone was seen once. The rearrangement links TRBV7-2 to TRBJ1-4; weak D call: TRBD1 (5 bases). Germline CDR1 and CDR2: SGHTA and FQGNSA. With 5 bases removed from V and 10 bases from J, the gap between germline ends came to 17 bases. The CDR3 totals 14 residues. CDR3 loop: CASSPLFGGVKLFF. The CDR3 coding sequence is TGTGCCAGCAGCCCCTTATTCGGGGGGGTAAAACTGTTTTTT.

The chain carries TRBV12-2 and TRBJ2-3; the table's D call of TRBD2 was not tested on the DNA. TRBV12-2 is shown as a pseudogene. The length of the CDR3 is 16 residues. CDR3: CASRTGTSNSTDTQYF. CDR3 sequence (DNA): TGTGCAAGTCGCACGGGGACTAGCAACAGCACAGATACGCAGTATTTT.

As DNA, the CDR3 is TGTGCCATCAGTCTCGGACAGGGTGCAGATACGCAGTATTTT. Encoded protein: CAISLGQGADTQYF. The chain combines TRBV10-3 with TRBJ2-3; 8 positions match TRBD1. The CDR3 totals 14 residues. The germline V gene encodes CDR1 ENHRY and CDR2 SYGVKD. V gave up 5 bases and J gave up 4 bases; unmatched junction bases: 5.

The chain couples TRBV30 to TRBJ1-2, with D maybe TRBD1 (5 bases). CDR1 GTSNPN and CDR2 SVGIG come from the germline V gene (reference sequence). The CDR3 runs 13 residues. Trimming shortened V by 1 base and J by 1 base, and 7 bases separated the two germline ends. Written as DNA, the CDR3 is TGTGCCTGGAGTGGGACAAATAACTATGGCTACACCTTC. Translation gives CAWSGTNNYGYTF.

V is TRBV6-5 and J is TRBJ1-2; TRBD1 matches 10 bases. The CDR3 is 14 amino acids. The V gene end was trimmed by 4 bases and the J gene end by 8 bases; junction bases not matched to a gene: 7. Per germline, CDR1 MNHEY and CDR2 SVGAGI. CDR3: CASSFTGTGVGYTF. The CDR3 DNA sequence: TGTGCCAGCAGTTTCACCGGGACAGGGGTAGGCTACACCTTC.

The table lists this clone with a few counts. The chain has TRBV9 and TRBJ2-7; perhaps TRBD1 as D (6 bases). Trimming took off 3 bases at V and 1 base at J, with 14 bases between the two ends. The CDR3 length is 15 residues. The germline V gene has CDR1 SGDLS and CDR2 YYNGEE. The CDR3 nucleotides read TGTGCCAGCAGCGGACCCAACAGGGAATCCTACGAGCAGTACGTC. It codes for CASSGPNRESYEQYV.

This sequence joins TRBV4-3 and TRBJ2-3, with D perhaps TRBD1 (6 bases). Trimming removed 0 bases at V and 2 bases at J, with 15 bases between. Germline values: CDR1 LGHNA, CDR2 YSLEER. This CDR3 is built from 17 residues. The CDR3 reads CASSQEGSGTITDTQYF. The CDR3 nucleotides are TGCGCCAGCAGCCAAGAAGGGTCCGGGACAATCACAGATACGCAGTATTTT.

J is TRBJ2-6 and V is TRBV10-3, with 9 bases that match TRBD2. This CDR3 has 18 amino acids. The V segment lost 5 bases and the J segment 0 bases; nucleotides outside the gene matches: 8. The germline V gene has CDR1 ENHRY and CDR2 SYGVKD. CDR3 sequence (DNA): TGTGCCATCAGTCCCGGCGGGGGGGGGCCCTCTGGGGCCAACGTCCTGACTTTC. The encoded protein is CAISPGGGGPSGANVLTF.

The gene calls are TRBV6-6 and TRBJ2-7; the match to TRBD2 covers 11 bases. CDR1 is MNHNY and CDR2 is SVGAGI in the germline V gene (reference sequence). This CDR3 comprises 16 residues. J gave up 3 bases and V 5 bases, and 9 bases lay outside the gene matches. CDR3 residues: CASSPPLAGGRYEQYV. CDR3 coding DNA: TGTGCCAGCAGTCCCCCTTTAGCGGGAGGGCGCTACGAGCAGTACGTC.

The chain employs TRBV7-2 and TRBJ2-3; D is perhaps TRBD2 (6 bases). Looked up from germline, CDR1 is SGHTA and CDR2 is FQGNSA. Trimming pared 0 bases from V and 0 bases from J, leaving 13 bases between. The CDR3 loop spans 17 amino acids. The CDR3 region is CASSLAPAGRSTDTQYF. As DNA, the CDR3 is TGTGCCAGCAGCTTAGCGCCGGCGGGGAGAAGCACAGATACGCAGTATTTT.